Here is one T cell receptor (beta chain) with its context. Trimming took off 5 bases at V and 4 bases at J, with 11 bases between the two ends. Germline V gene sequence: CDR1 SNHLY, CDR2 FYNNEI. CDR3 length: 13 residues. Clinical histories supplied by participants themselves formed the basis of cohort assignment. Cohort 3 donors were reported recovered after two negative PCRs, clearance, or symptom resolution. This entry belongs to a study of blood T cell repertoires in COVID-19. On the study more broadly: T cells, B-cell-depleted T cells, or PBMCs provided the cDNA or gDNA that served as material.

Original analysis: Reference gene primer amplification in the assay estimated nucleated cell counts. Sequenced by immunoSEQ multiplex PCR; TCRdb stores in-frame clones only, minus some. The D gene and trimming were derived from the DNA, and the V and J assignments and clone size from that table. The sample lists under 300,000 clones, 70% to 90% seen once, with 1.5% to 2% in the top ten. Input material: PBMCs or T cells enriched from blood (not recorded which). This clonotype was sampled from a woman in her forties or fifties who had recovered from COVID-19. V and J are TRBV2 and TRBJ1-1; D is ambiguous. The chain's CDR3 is CASSIEGGTEAFF. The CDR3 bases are TGTGCCAGCAGTATAGAGGGTGGCACTGAAGCTTTCTTT.